The 28 T cell receptor beta chains below all came from one sample that was sequenced in a study of T cells after posttransplantation cyclophosphamide. Sampled 1 year posttransplant, controls received myeloablative marrow transplants, methotrexate and a calcineurin inhibitor. Generated by immunoSEQ multiplex PCR, the TCRdb table keeps only in-frame clones and is missing some. The sample gives around 9,400 clones, around 90% of which show up once; 4.2% is in the top ten. The sample was PBMCs, taken roughly 460 days after allogeneic stem cell transplant with calcineurin inhibitor and methotrexate. The receptors here all came from a male patient in his forties or fifties who received an allogeneic stem cell transplant from an unrelated donor, was CMV-positive, and had chronic GVHD only. Some T cells may originate from the graft donor.

Written as DNA, the CDR3 is TGTGCCAGCAGTTGGGCGGGGGGGGACTACAATGAGCAGTTCTTC. This sequence encodes CASSWAGGDYNEQFF. The rearrangement uses TRBV6-5 and TRBJ2-1; 9 positions agree with TRBD2. This CDR3 is 15 amino acids long. Germline lookup yields CDR1 MNHEY and CDR2 SVGAGI. J lost 3 bases, V lost 4 bases, and 4 bases had no gene match.

The chain carries TRBV28 and TRBJ1-2, with D unclear. With 4 bases removed from V and 2 bases from J, the gap between germline ends came to 8 bases. This CDR3 has 13 amino acids. Per the germline V gene, CDR1 is MDHEN and CDR2 is SYDVKM. The CDR3 sequence: CASSYSPNYGYTF. The CDR3 bases are TGTGCCAGCAGTTACAGCCCGAACTATGGCTACACCTTC.

The chain uses TRBV27 and TRBJ1-1; TRBD1 matches 8 bases. CDR3 size: 15 residues. Germline V gene lookup returns CDR1 MNHEY and CDR2 SMNVEV (reference sequence). Trimming at V came to 3 bases and at J to 3 bases, leaving 6 bases not matched to a gene. Here the CDR3 reads CASSLAGGKYTEAFF. DNA of the CDR3: TGTGCCAGCAGTTTGGCAGGGGGCAAGTACACTGAAGCTTTCTTT.

This clone was observed once. The chain has TRBV7-9 and TRBJ2-3, with D hard to call. Germline V gene sequence: CDR1 SEHNR, CDR2 FQNEAQ (reference sequence). There are 14 residues in the CDR3. V lost 6 bases, J lost 0 bases, and 10 bases lay in between. The CDR3 region is CASRRLVSTDTQYF. The CDR3, as DNA: TGTGCCAGCAGGAGGTTGGTAAGCACAGATACGCAGTATTTT.

The V call is TRBV18, the J call TRBJ2-1; TRBD2 agrees at 8 bases. The germline V gene has CDR1 KGHSH and CDR2 LQKENI. This CDR3 is built from 13 residues. V lost 6 bases, J lost 6 bases, and 4 bases stayed unmatched. The CDR3 region has the DNA TGTGCCAGCTCTCCGACTAGCGCCAATGAGCAGTTCTTC. This sequence encodes CASSPTSANEQFF. The full variable domain, in which reference TRBV18 and TRBJ2-1 provide the parts outside the CDR3, is NAGVMQNPRHLVRRRGQEARLRCSPMKGHSHVYWYRQLPEEGLKFMVYLQKENIIDESGMPKERFSAEFPKEGPSILRIQQVVRGDSAAYFCASSPTSANEQFFGPGTRLTVL.

The chain uses TRBV12-5 and TRBJ1-5; 10 positions agree with TRBD1. The CDR3 length is 16 residues. Germline V gene data show CDR1 as LGHNT and CDR2 as FRNRAP. V trimming: 2 bases; J trimming: 2 bases; junction bases outside the gene matches: 3. This CDR3 is CASGLTGTGGNQPQHF. The CDR3 DNA is TGTGCTAGTGGTTTGACGGGGACAGGGGGCAATCAGCCCCAGCATTTT.

The chain recombines TRBV4-2 with TRBJ2-7, with 8 bases identical to TRBD1. The CDR3 runs to 18 residues. V was clipped by 0 bases and J by 2 bases; unmatched bases: 12. CDR1 and CDR2 from the germline V gene are LGHNA and YNFKEQ. The CDR3 DNA is TGTGCCAGCAGCCAAGATCTCCCCCCGGGACAGGAACCCTACGAGCAGTACTTC. Protein: CASSQDLPPGQEPYEQYF.

This sequence joins TRBV25-1 and TRBJ2-7; the D is unclear. This CDR3 comprises 12 residues. Germline V CDR1 and CDR2: MGHDK, SYGVNS. The V end lost 3 bases, the J end lost 5 bases, and 8 bases lay between the germline ends. CDR3 nucleotide sequence: TGTGCCAGCAGTGACTTTCGGGACGAGCAGTACTTC. Amino acids: CASSDFRDEQYF.

V is TRBV27 and J is TRBJ2-1, with TRBD1 matching over 7 bases. This CDR3 is built from 15 residues. CDR1 is MNHEY and CDR2 is SMNVEV in the germline V gene (reference sequence). Trimming at V came to 7 bases and at J to 8 bases, leaving 14 bases not matched to a gene. CDR3 nucleotides: TGTGCCAGCAAGCTCAACAGGGGAACCGGCGATGAGCAGTTCTTC. Residues: CASKLNRGTGDEQFF.

The rearrangement uses TRBV4-1 and TRBJ1-4; D unclear. Germline CDR1 is MGHRA and CDR2 is YSYEKL. The CDR3 length is 13 residues. V dropped 1 base and J dropped 5 bases, with 5 bases sitting between them. The CDR3 loop is CASSQGRNEKLFF. The CDR3 DNA is TGCGCCAGCAGCCAAGGGCGGAATGAAAAACTGTTTTTT.

V is TRBV28 and J is TRBJ2-7; TRBD1 matches at 7 bases. The CDR3 has 14 amino acids. V was clipped by 4 bases and J by 2 bases; unmatched bases: 5. Germline CDR1 reads MDHEN; CDR2 reads SYDVKM. As DNA, the CDR3 is TGTGCCAGCAGTTACAGGGGAGCGACCTACGAGCAGTACTTC. Protein product: CASSYRGATYEQYF.

This clone showed up just once. The rearrangement links TRBV19 to TRBJ2-1, with TRBD1 matching 7 bases. The junction had 6 bases not matched to a gene; V was cut back by 6 bases and J by 7 bases. The CDR3 spans 13 residues. Per germline, CDR1 LNHDA and CDR2 SQIVND (reference sequence). CDR3 sequence reads: CASSRQGGNEQFF. Written as DNA, the CDR3 is TGTGCCAGTAGCAGACAGGGTGGGAATGAGCAGTTCTTC. The complete variable domain, with remaining parts taken from reference TRBV19 and TRBJ2-1, reads DGGITQSPKYLFRKEGQNVTLSCEQNLNHDAMYWYRQDPGQGLRLIYYSQIVNDFQKGDIAEGYSVSREKKESFPLTVTSAQKNPTAFYLCASSRQGGNEQFFGPGTRLTVL.

The V and J genes are TRBV4-1 and TRBJ2-7; a possible D gene is TRBD2 (5 bases). This CDR3 comprises 16 residues. V lost 1 base and J lost 2, with 15 bases in between. Germline-derived CDR1 and CDR2 are MGHRA and YSYEKL. The CDR3: CASSQGPPGLAYEQYF. CDR3 nucleotide sequence: TGCGCCAGCAGCCAAGGCCCTCCAGGACTCGCCTACGAGCAGTACTTC.

The chain links TRBV5-5 to TRBJ2-7; 10 bases align to TRBD1. J gave up 3 bases and V 0 bases, and 3 bases lay outside the gene matches. The CDR3 extends over 15 amino acids. The germline V gene encodes CDR1 SGHKS and CDR2 YYEKEE (reference sequence). CDR3 sequence: CASSLGQGAVYEQYF. The DNA for the CDR3 is TGTGCCAGCAGCTTGGGACAGGGGGCTGTCTACGAGCAGTACTTC.

The chain carries TRBV6-1 and TRBJ1-3, with 7 bases that match TRBD1. J was trimmed by 1 base and V by 2 bases; bases with no gene match: 2. Germline lookup yields CDR1 MNHNS and CDR2 SASEGT. The CDR3 sequence is 15 residues long. The CDR3 nucleotides read TGTGCCAGCAGTGAAACAGGGGCTTCTGGAAACACCATATATTTT. It yields the protein CASSETGASGNTIYF.

The genes are TRBV5-4 and TRBJ2-1; 7 nucleotides line up with TRBD2. Germline assignment: CDR1 SGHNT and CDR2 YYREEE (reference sequence). CDR3 length equals 15 residues. V trimming: 6 bases; J trimming: 12 bases; junction bases outside the gene matches: 18. The CDR3 reads CASNTGLAASDGQFF. The CDR3 bases are TGTGCCAGCAACACGGGCCTAGCGGCGTCGGATGGGCAGTTCTTC. The full variable domain, in which reference TRBV5-4 and TRBJ2-1 provide the parts outside the CDR3, is ETGVTQSPTHLIKTRGQQVTLRCSSQSGHNTVSWYQQALGQGPQFIFQYYREEENGRGNFPPRFSGLQFPNYSSELNVNALELDDSALYLCASNTGLAASDGQFFGPGTRLTVL.

The chain employs TRBV6-1 and TRBJ1-1; D unresolved. Germline-derived CDR1 and CDR2 are MNHNS and SASEGT. V was clipped by 5 bases and J by 1 base, with 8 bases between them. The CDR3 is made up of 13 amino acids. CDR3 in DNA: TGTGCCAGCAGTCAGTACAGGAACACTGAAGCTTTCTTT. Amino acids: CASSQYRNTEAFF.

The CDR3 spells CASSFLREEYF. CDR3 sequence (DNA): TGTGCCAGCAGCTTTCTGCGGGAGGAGTACTTC. J is TRBJ2-7 and V is TRBV7-2; 8 nucleotides match TRBD2. Trimming removed 3 bases from V and 11 bases from J; junction bases left unmatched: 3. CDR3 length equals 11 residues. Germline loops: CDR1 SGHTA, CDR2 FQGNSA.

The rearrangement uses TRBV18 and TRBJ1-4, with D perhaps matching TRBD1 (5 bases). V dropped 3 bases and J dropped 6 bases, with 8 bases sitting between them. The CDR3 consists of 13 residues. Germline CDR1 is KGHSH and CDR2 is LQKENI. CDR3 nucleotides: TGTGCCAGCTCACCCCAAGGGGATGAAAAACTGTTTTTT. As protein: CASSPQGDEKLFF.

The V call is TRBV6-1, the J call TRBJ1-1; D remains unclear. The V and J ends lost 4 bases and 0 bases respectively, with 18 bases between them. The germline gives CDR1 MNHNS, CDR2 SASEGT. The length of the CDR3 is 17 residues. CDR3 in DNA: TGTGCCAGCAGTGGACCGGTCCACCGGGTAATGAACACTGAAGCTTTCTTT. It yields the protein CASSGPVHRVMNTEAFF.

This chain connects TRBV29-1 to TRBJ2-7, with 11 bases aligning to TRBD2. After removal of 6 bases from V and 5 bases from J, the junction contained 6 bases not matched to a gene. Germline V CDR1 and CDR2: SQVTM, ANQGSEA. This CDR3 is 13 amino acids long. The CDR3 reads CSVTTSGRDEQYF. As DNA, the CDR3 is TGCAGCGTCACCACTAGCGGGAGAGACGAGCAGTACTTC.

V is TRBV27 and J is TRBJ2-5, with TRBD1 identical over 7 bases. The CDR3 contains 14 residues. J gave up 6 bases and V 5 bases, and 9 bases lay outside the gene matches. Germline CDR1 and CDR2: MNHEY and SMNVEV (reference sequence). The DNA of the CDR3 is TGTGCCAGCAGTCTCCGAGGGGGCCACAAGACCCAGTACTTC. Protein sequence: CASSLRGGHKTQYF.

This chain joins TRBV7-9 and TRBJ2-1; D call uncertain. The CDR3 covers 13 residues. Trimming left V 5 bases short and J 0 bases short, with 5 bases between. The germline V gene has CDR1 SEHNR and CDR2 FQNEAQ (reference sequence). In DNA, the CDR3 is TGTGCCAGCAGCGCGGACTCCTACAATGAGCAGTTCTTC. This codes for CASSADSYNEQFF.

J is TRBJ1-1 and V is TRBV2, with D unclear. CDR1 SNHLY and CDR2 FYNNEI come from the germline V gene. Trimming stripped 5 bases from V and 5 bases from J, with 9 bases between. This CDR3 is 12 amino acids long. The CDR3 DNA is TGTGCCAGCAGTCCGCAGGCAACTGAAGCTTTCTTT. Its translation is CASSPQATEAFF. The entire variable domain, with the rest obtained from reference TRBV2 and TRBJ1-1, is as follows: EPEVTQTPSHQVTQMGQEVILRCVPISNHLYFYWYRQILGQKVEFLVSFYNNEISEKSEIFDDQFSVERPDGSNFTLKIRSTKLEDSAMYFCASSPQATEAFFGQGTRLTVV.

This clone showed up just once. The chain recombines TRBV4-2 with TRBJ1-2, with 12 bases identical to TRBD1. The CDR3 consists of 16 residues. Looked up from germline, CDR1 is LGHNA and CDR2 is YNFKEQ. V lost 3 bases, J lost 8 bases, and 10 bases stayed unmatched. CDR3 sequence (DNA): TGTGCCAGCAGCCATGCCGGGACAGGGGGCTGGGGAGGCTACACCTTC. Residues: CASSHAGTGGWGGYTF.

The J gene is TRBJ1-2, the V gene TRBV29-1; 8 bases align to TRBD1. There are 13 residues in the CDR3. Trimming cost V 1 base and J 8 bases; bases outside gene matches: 6. The V gene's germline CDR1 is SQVTM and CDR2 ANQGSEA. This CDR3 is CSVEGTGTQGYTF. In nucleotides, the CDR3 is TGCAGCGTTGAAGGGACAGGGACTCAAGGCTACACCTTC.

The CDR3: CASSLTDRGPYEQYF. In DNA form, the CDR3 reads TGTGCCAGCAGCCTAACGGACAGGGGTCCCTACGAGCAGTACTTC. The chain is built from TRBV14 and TRBJ2-5, with 9 positions matching TRBD1. The J call is doubtful: the DNA matches TRBJ2-7 better. This CDR3 is built from 15 residues. Germline CDR1 is SGHDN and CDR2 is FVKESK.

The count of this clone is one. The rearrangement uses TRBV6-6 and TRBJ2-4; D gene unclear. The V and J ends lost 4 bases and 2 bases respectively, with 9 bases between them. The germline V gene encodes CDR1 MNHNY and CDR2 SVGAGI (reference sequence). There are 14 residues in the CDR3. CDR3 nucleotide sequence: TGTGCCAGCAGTTTGAGTGATTCCAAAAACATTCAGTACTTC. This translates into CASSLSDSKNIQYF.